The 20 T cell receptor beta chains below all came from one sample that was sequenced in a study of blood T cell repertoires in COVID-19. Using immunoSEQ multiplex PCR, the repertoire was profiled, and TCRdb retains in-frame clones only, with some absent. Of fewer than 350,000 clones listed, 80% to 95% were seen once; the top ten hold under 7%. Sequenced sample: peripheral blood. Every receptor here comes from a woman between 25 and 40 years old with COVID-19, enrolled during active disease.

The chain recombines TRBV10-3 with TRBJ1-2, with D unresolved. This CDR3 region has 14 residues. Germline loops: CDR1 ENHRY, CDR2 SYGVKD. With 0 bases removed from V and 4 bases from J, the gap between germline ends came to 9 bases. The DNA of the CDR3 is TGTGCCATCAGTGAGTCCGGGAACGGCTATGGCTACACCTTC. Its protein product is CAISESGNGYGYTF.

The chain joins TRBV20-1 to TRBJ1-1, with D unresolved. Trimming removed 3 bases from V and 1 base from J, with 9 bases in between. The CDR3 totals 13 residues. Germline assignment: CDR1 DFQATT and CDR2 SNEGSKA (reference sequence). CDR3 coding DNA: TGCAGTGCTAGTAAACACCAGAACACTGAAGCTTTCTTT. Its protein is CSASKHQNTEAFF.

The chain has TRBV19 and TRBJ2-1; a possible D gene is TRBD2 (5 bases). CDR3 length equals 12 residues. With 8 bases removed from V and 9 bases from J, the gap between germline ends came to 14 bases. Germline CDR1 LNHDA, CDR2 SQIVND (reference sequence). This CDR3 reads CASGGLHGEQFF. Here the CDR3 DNA reads TGTGCCAGTGGTGGACTGCACGGTGAGCAGTTCTTC.

This sequence joins TRBV7-8 and TRBJ2-7, with TRBD2 matching over 15 bases. Germline trimming cut 0 bases from V and 6 bases from J; bases unmatched to any gene: 0. The germline gives CDR1 SGHVS, CDR2 FQNEAQ. This CDR3 comprises 15 residues. CDR3 nucleotides: TGTGCCAGCAGCTTAGCGGGACTAGCGGGAGGCGAGCAGTACTTC. Translation: CASSLAGLAGGEQYF.

The chain recombines TRBV28 with TRBJ1-5; 9 bases are shared with TRBD1. Germline CDR1 MDHEN, CDR2 SYDVKM. V lost 6 bases, J lost 5 bases, and 5 bases stayed unmatched. The CDR3 length is 14 residues. The CDR3 DNA reads TGTGCCAGCAGGAACAGGGGGCGGTATCAGCCCCAGCATTTT. This codes for CASRNRGRYQPQHF.

This clone was counted many times. V usage is TRBV7-9 and J usage is TRBJ1-2, with D maybe TRBD1 (6 bases). Trimming removed 3 bases from V and 0 bases from J, with 14 bases in between. The germline gives CDR1 SEHNR, CDR2 FQNEAQ (reference sequence). The length of the CDR3 is 16 residues. CDR3 sequence reads: CASSLERGGSNYGYTF. The CDR3 nucleotides are TGTGCCAGCAGCTTGGAGCGGGGGGGCTCTAACTATGGCTACACCTTC. The full variable domain, completed using reference TRBV7-9 and TRBJ1-2, is DTGVSQNPRHKITKRGQNVTFRCDPISEHNRLYWYRQTLGQGPEFLTYFQNEAQLEKSRLLSDRFSAERPKGSFSTLEIQRTEQGDSAMYLCASSLERGGSNYGYTFGSGTRLTVV.

With regard to this clone: Mismatch with germline at one junction end may stem from a read error. The same CDR3 is also encoded by other DNA sequences in this sample. The chain has TRBV5-1 and TRBJ2-1; 12 bases match TRBD2. The V gene's germline CDR1 is SGHRS and CDR2 YFSETQ. This CDR3 is built from 15 residues. CDR3 sequence (DNA): TGCGCCAGCAGTTTGGGGACTAGCGGGTACAATGAGCAGTTCTTC. Its protein is CASSLGTSGYNEQFF.

V and J are TRBV27 and TRBJ2-7; a possible D gene is TRBD1 (6 bases). The germline gives CDR1 MNHEY, CDR2 SMNVEV (reference sequence). This CDR3 comprises 14 residues. With 5 bases removed from V and 5 bases from J, the gap between germline ends came to 16 bases. The CDR3 loop reads CASSPNAGGNEQYF. CDR3 bases: TGTGCCAGCAGTCCAAATGCTGGGGGCAACGAGCAGTACTTC.

V is TRBV28 and J is TRBJ1-1; D possibly corresponds to TRBD1 (6 bases). The ends were cut back, 6 bases at V and 1 base at J, with 9 bases in the middle. CDR3 length: 13 amino acids. Germline V CDR1 and CDR2: MDHEN, SYDVKM. CDR3 in DNA: TGTGCCAGCAGGGGGGCCCCGAACACTGAAGCTTTCTTT. Amino acid sequence: CASRGAPNTEAFF.

The CDR3 bases are TGTGCCAGCAGCTCCTCCGACAGGGATTACCAGCCCCAGCATTTT. Protein sequence: CASSSSDRDYQPQHF. The rearrangement links TRBV7-9 to TRBJ1-5; 7 bases align to TRBD1. V lost 4 bases and J lost 7; bases outside the gene matches: 10. This CDR3 is built from 15 residues. Per the germline V gene, CDR1 is SEHNR and CDR2 is FQNEAQ (reference sequence).

The chain combines TRBV29-1 with TRBJ1-2, with 8 bases aligning to TRBD1. The germline V gene has CDR1 SQVTM and CDR2 ANQGSEA. The CDR3 has 13 amino acids. Unmatched junction bases numbered 10, after V lost 6 bases and J lost 7 bases. CDR3: CSVPRGRGGGYTF. CDR3 coding DNA: TGCAGCGTACCCAGGGGGCGCGGGGGTGGCTACACCTTC.

The V gene is TRBV9, the J gene TRBJ2-7; TRBD2 agrees at 7 bases. This CDR3 contains 15 residues. J lost 3 bases, V lost 4 bases, and 10 bases had no gene match. Per the germline V gene, CDR1 is SGDLS and CDR2 is YYNGEE. CDR3 nucleotide sequence: TGTGCCAGCAGCCCGTCCTCGACTAGCTTCTACGAGCAGTACTTC. Its translation: CASSPSSTSFYEQYF.

The gene calls are TRBV30 and TRBJ1-5; D unresolved. With 2 bases removed from V and 5 bases from J, the gap between germline ends came to 10 bases. This CDR3 comprises 13 residues. Germline V lookup: CDR1 GTSNPN, CDR2 SVGIG (reference sequence). CDR3: CAWSKESHQPQHF. In DNA, the CDR3 is TGTGCCTGGAGTAAGGAGAGCCATCAGCCCCAGCATTTT.

This chain joins TRBV2 and TRBJ1-2, with D perhaps TRBD1 (5 bases). Germline V CDR1 and CDR2: SNHLY, FYNNEI. The V end was cut by 7 bases, the J end by 6 bases, with 12 bases between. The CDR3 has 12 residues. The CDR3 sequence: CASKVSGNGYTF. The CDR3 coding sequence is TGTGCCAGCAAGGTTTCAGGGAATGGCTACACCTTC.

The genes are TRBV5-1 and TRBJ1-5; TRBD1 matches at 7 bases. There are 14 residues in the CDR3. With 4 bases clipped from V and 6 bases from J, the junction kept 7 bases outside the gene matches. Germline CDR1 reads SGHRS; CDR2 reads YFSETQ. CDR3 bases: TGCGCCAGCAGCGAGGGACAGAGCGGTCAGCCCCAGCATTTT. This sequence encodes CASSEGQSGQPQHF.

V gene TRBV30 combines with J gene TRBJ1-1; 8 bases match TRBD1. In germline, CDR1 is GTSNPN, CDR2 SVGIG (reference sequence). The V segment lost 5 bases and the J segment 5 bases; nucleotides outside the gene matches: 4. The CDR3 spans 12 residues. This chain's CDR3 is CAWGTGGTEAFF. The CDR3 region has the DNA TGTGCCTGGGGAACAGGGGGAACTGAAGCTTTCTTT.

The CDR3 bases are TGTGCCAGCAGCTTTAGTCCCCCCGGGACAGGGGCCGATGAGCAGTTCTTC. It is translated as CASSFSPPGTGADEQFF. The V and J genes are TRBV7-6 and TRBJ2-1; 10 bases agree with TRBD1. Germline trimming cut 3 bases from V and 8 bases from J; bases unmatched to any gene: 13. CDR1 SGHVS and CDR2 FNYEAQ come from the germline V gene. CDR3 length equals 17 residues.

The genes are TRBV3-1 (or the pseudogene TRBV3-2) and TRBJ2-1; D is perhaps TRBD1 (6 bases). Germline loops: CDR1 LGHDT, CDR2 YNNKEL (reference sequence). The CDR3 totals 17 residues. Trimming removed 1 base from V and 8 bases from J, with 21 bases in between. CDR3 nucleotides: TGTGCCAGCAGCCAAGCAGAAATGGGGACATTATTTGATGAGCAGTTCTTC. This gives the protein CASSQAEMGTLFDEQFF.

The CDR3 nucleotides are TGTGCCAGCAGCGTACGACTAGCGGGCGGGACCGGGGAGCTGTTTTTT. It codes for CASSVRLAGGTGELFF. The chain links TRBV7-3 to TRBJ2-2; 10 bases are a match to TRBD2. V dropped 5 bases and J dropped 5; count of bases not matched to a gene: 8. Germline V gene lookup returns CDR1 SGHTA and CDR2 FQGTGA. The CDR3 consists of 16 residues.

This sequence joins TRBV4-3 and TRBJ2-2, with D tentatively TRBD2 (5 bases). Germline V gene lookup returns CDR1 LGHNA and CDR2 YSLEER. Trimming took off 4 bases at V and 0 bases at J, with 9 bases between the two ends. The CDR3 runs to 15 residues. This chain's CDR3 is CASSRGLPNTGELFF. The CDR3, as DNA: TGCGCCAGCAGCCGCGGACTTCCGAACACCGGGGAGCTGTTTTTT.